Following are 11 T cell receptor beta chains from one sample sequenced in a study of OX40 agonist ivuxolimab in advanced cancers. Method: immunoSEQ multiplex PCR; TCRdb's copy keeps in-frame clones and lacks some. The table lists fewer than 110,000 clones, around 90% of them singletons, with roughly 1.1% in the top ten. Material: CD4+ or CD8+ T cells sorted from blood, obtained in a trial of the OX40 agonist ivuxolimab. The receptors derive from an adult with an advanced solid tumor such as melanoma, head and neck, liver or kidney cancer.

The CDR3 spells CASGAQGYYGYTF. In DNA form, the CDR3 reads TGTGCCAGTGGGGCACAGGGGTACTATGGCTACACCTTC. The V call is TRBV6-1, the J call TRBJ1-2; 7 nucleotides agree with TRBD1. The germline gives CDR1 MNHNS, CDR2 SASEGT. Germline trimming cut 9 bases from V and 3 bases from J; bases unmatched to any gene: 7. This CDR3 comprises 13 residues.

This rearrangement joins TRBV4-1 to TRBJ2-4; TRBD1 aligns across 7 bases. CDR3 size: 17 residues. Germline V gives CDR1 MGHRA, CDR2 YSYEKL. V dropped 3 bases and J dropped 0; count of bases not matched to a gene: 8. The CDR3 reads CASSHDRVGLAKNIQYF. The CDR3 nucleotides are TGCGCCAGCAGCCACGACAGGGTCGGTTTAGCCAAAAACATTCAGTACTTC.

The gene calls are TRBV7-6 and TRBJ2-1; 9 nucleotides align to TRBD1. The CDR3 is 15 amino acids. The V and J ends lost 5 bases and 7 bases, in that order; junction bases with no gene match: 9. The germline V gene encodes CDR1 SGHVS and CDR2 FNYEAQ. The DNA for the CDR3 is TGTGCCAGCAGCATAGGGACAGGGCTGAATAATGAGCAGTTCTTC. Amino acids: CASSIGTGLNNEQFF.

The rearrangement uses TRBV19 and TRBJ2-1; 7 bases line up with TRBD1. CDR3 length: 15 amino acids. Unmatched junction bases numbered 6, after V lost 0 bases and J lost 7 bases. CDR1 is LNHDA and CDR2 is SQIVND in the germline V gene (reference sequence). CDR3 amino acids: CASSIEHRGWNEQFF. DNA of the CDR3: TGTGCCAGTAGTATAGAGCACAGGGGTTGGAATGAGCAGTTCTTC. The variable domain in full, with the rest retrieved from reference TRBV19 and TRBJ2-1, is DGGITQSPKYLFRKEGQNVTLSCEQNLNHDAMYWYRQDPGQGLRLIYYSQIVNDFQKGDIAEGYSVSREKKESFPLTVTSAQKNPTAFYLCASSIEHRGWNEQFFGPGTRLTVL.

The V gene is TRBV2, the J gene TRBJ1-5; D is uncertain. CDR3 length: 15 residues. Germline CDR1 SNHLY, CDR2 FYNNEI. Trimming took 4 bases from V and 5 from J, leaving 15 bases between them. The CDR3 loop reads CASSAFLGYDQPQHF. CDR3 nucleotides: TGTGCCAGCAGTGCGTTTTTGGGTTATGATCAGCCCCAGCATTTT.

Written as DNA, the CDR3 is TGTGCCAGCACCTCCTGGGGGCGCAGCAATCAGCCCCAGCATTTT. Translation gives CASTSWGRSNQPQHF. The chain links TRBV28 to TRBJ1-5, with D tentatively TRBD1 (6 bases). The CDR3 is made up of 15 amino acids. V gave up 7 bases and J gave up 1 base, with 14 bases separating them. CDR1 and CDR2 (germline): MDHEN, SYDVKM.

The gene calls are TRBV25-1 and TRBJ2-1; 8 bases are shared with TRBD2. Germline assignment: CDR1 MGHDK and CDR2 SYGVNS. Unmatched junction bases numbered 16, after V lost 2 bases and J lost 7 bases. The CDR3 has 18 residues. CDR3: CASSEALGAGVGRNEQFF. CDR3 DNA sequence: TGTGCCAGCAGTGAAGCATTGGGAGCGGGAGTGGGTCGGAATGAGCAGTTCTTC.

In this sample, this clone turned up once. The V call is TRBV27, the J call TRBJ2-3; maybe TRBD1 (6 bases). This CDR3 spans 14 amino acids. Trimming cost V 6 bases and J 8 bases, with 18 bases left between them. Germline CDR1 MNHEY, CDR2 SMNVEV (reference sequence). CDR3 residues: CASSSRFRGSTQYF. CDR3 DNA sequence: TGTGCCAGCAGCTCCAGATTTAGGGGGAGTACGCAGTATTTT.

This clone occurred once. The rearrangement links TRBV30 to TRBJ2-5, with TRBD2 as a possible D gene (6 bases). Germline CDR1 reads GTSNPN; CDR2 reads SVGIG (reference sequence). V lost 2 bases to trimming and J lost 5 bases, with 9 bases between them. The length of the CDR3 is 12 residues. The CDR3 coding sequence is TGTGCCTGGAGTTTTGGGGGGGAGACCCAGTACTTC. Translation: CAWSFGGETQYF. Supplemented by reference TRBV30 and TRBJ2-5, the full variable domain reads SQTIHQWPATLVQPVGSPLSLECTVEGTSNPNLYWYRQAAGRGLQLLFYSVGIGQISSEVPQNLSASRPQDRQFILSSKKLLLSDSGFYLCAWSFGGETQYFGPGTRLLVL.

This chain joins TRBV7-9 and TRBJ2-5; 7 bases agree with TRBD2. The V segment lost 5 bases and the J segment 2 bases; nucleotides outside the gene matches: 5. The CDR3 length is 14 residues. Germline V gene data show CDR1 as SEHNR and CDR2 as FQNEAQ (reference sequence). For the CDR3, the DNA is TGTGCCAGCAGCCAAAGCGGGATTCAAGAGACCCAGTACTTC. It codes for CASSQSGIQETQYF.

J is TRBJ2-3 and V is TRBV15; D unclear. V lost 0 bases, J lost 5 bases, and 3 bases lay in between. There are 12 residues in the CDR3. Germline CDR1 reads LNHNV; CDR2 reads YYDKDF (reference sequence). CDR3 in DNA: TGTGCCACCAGCAGAGAAGGAGATACGCAGTATTTT. This sequence encodes CATSREGDTQYF.